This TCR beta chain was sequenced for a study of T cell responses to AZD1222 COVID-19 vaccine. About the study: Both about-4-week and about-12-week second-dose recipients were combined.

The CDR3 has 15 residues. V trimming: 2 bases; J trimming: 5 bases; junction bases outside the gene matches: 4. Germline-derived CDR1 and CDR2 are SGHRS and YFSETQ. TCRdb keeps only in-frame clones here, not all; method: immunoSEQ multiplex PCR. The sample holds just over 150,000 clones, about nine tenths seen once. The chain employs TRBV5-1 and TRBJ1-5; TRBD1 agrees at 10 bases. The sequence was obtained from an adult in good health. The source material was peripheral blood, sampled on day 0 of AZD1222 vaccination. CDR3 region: CASSLRQGADQPQHF. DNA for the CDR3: TGCGCCAGCAGCTTACGACAGGGGGCGGATCAGCCCCAGCATTTT. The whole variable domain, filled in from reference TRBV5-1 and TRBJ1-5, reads KAGVTQTPRYLIKTRGQQVTLSCSPISGHRSVSWYQQTPGQGLQFLFEYFSETQRNKGNFPGRFSGRQFSNSRSEMNVSTLELGDSALYLCASSLRQGADQPQHFGDGTRLSIL.